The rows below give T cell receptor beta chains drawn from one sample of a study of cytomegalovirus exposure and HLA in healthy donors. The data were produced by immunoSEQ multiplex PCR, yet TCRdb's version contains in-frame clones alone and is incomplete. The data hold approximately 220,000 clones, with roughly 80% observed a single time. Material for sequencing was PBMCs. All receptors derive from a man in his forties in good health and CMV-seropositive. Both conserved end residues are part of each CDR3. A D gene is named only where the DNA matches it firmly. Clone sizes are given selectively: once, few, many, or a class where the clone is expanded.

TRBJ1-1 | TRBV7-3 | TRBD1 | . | TGTGCCAGCAGCTGGACAGGGGGCACTGAAGCTTTCTTT | CASSWTGGTEAFF
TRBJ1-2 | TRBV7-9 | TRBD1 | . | TGTGCCAGCAGCCCCGGGACAGGGGGGATCGATAACTATGGCTACACCTTC | CASSPGTGGIDNYGYTF
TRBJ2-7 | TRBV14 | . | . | TGTGCCAGCAGCCAAGGACTCCTAAGAGAGCAGTACTTC | CASSQGLLREQYF
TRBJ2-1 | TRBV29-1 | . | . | TGCAGCGTTGAAATAACTTACAATGAGCAGTTCTTC | CSVEITYNEQFF
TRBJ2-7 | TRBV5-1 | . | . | TGCGCCAGCAGCTTGCAGGGCAGCCCCTACGAGCAGTACTTC | CASSLQGSPYEQYF
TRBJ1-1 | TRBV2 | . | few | TGTGCCAGCAGTAACGAAATCTTGCAGTTT | CASSNEILQF
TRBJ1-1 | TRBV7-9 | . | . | TGTGCCAGCAGTTCGGGGATGAACACTGAAGCTTTCTTT | CASSSGMNTEAFF
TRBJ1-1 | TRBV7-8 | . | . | TGTGCCAGCAGCTTAGCGGGTCAGCGGAACACTGAAGCTTTCTTT | CASSLAGQRNTEAFF
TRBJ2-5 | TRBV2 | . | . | TGTGCCAGCAGTCGAGGTCAGGGAACGGAGACCCAGTACTTC | CASSRGQGTETQYF
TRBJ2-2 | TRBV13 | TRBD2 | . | TGTGCCAGCAGCCCTCCAGCGGGAGGGAGCACCGGGGAGCTGTTTTTT | CASSPPAGGSTGELFF
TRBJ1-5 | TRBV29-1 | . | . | TGCAGCGTGGGCCAGGGTGGTCAGTCCCAGCATTTT | CSVGQGGQSQHF
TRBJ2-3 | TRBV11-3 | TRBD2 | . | TGTGCCAGCAGCCCCTGGACTAGCGGGAATTCAGATACGCAGTATTTT | CASSPWTSGNSDTQYF
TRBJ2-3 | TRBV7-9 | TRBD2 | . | TGTTCCAGCAGCTTAGAGGGGTCTAGCGGGTACACAGATACGCAGTATTTT | CSSSLEGSSGYTDTQYF
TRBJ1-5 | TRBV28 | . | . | TGTGCCAGCGGGAGATCCACCCATCAGCCCCAGCATTTT | CASGRSTHQPQHF
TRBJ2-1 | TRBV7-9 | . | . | TGTGCCAGCAGCTTTGGCCGCTCCTACAATGAGCAGTTCTTC | CASSFGRSYNEQFF
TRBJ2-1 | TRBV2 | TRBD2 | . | TGTGCCAGCAGAGTCTGGACTAGCGGCGACAATGAGCAGTTCTTC | CASRVWTSGDNEQFF
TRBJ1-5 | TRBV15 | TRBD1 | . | TGTGCCACCAGCAGAGGGGACAGAAATCAGCCCCAGCATTTT | CATSRGDRNQPQHF
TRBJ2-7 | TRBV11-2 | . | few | TGTGCCAGCAGCTTAGTTGATACGTGGGCCGCCCACTCCTACGAGCAGTACTTC | CASSLVDTWAAHSYEQYF
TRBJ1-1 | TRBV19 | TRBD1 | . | TGTGCCAGTACTATAACCGGGACAGCAAACACTGAAGCTTTCTTT | CASTITGTANTEAFF
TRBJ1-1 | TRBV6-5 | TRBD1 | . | TGTGCCAGCAGAAGAGGGTCCCAGGGGGATACTGAAGCTTTCTTT | CASRRGSQGDTEAFF
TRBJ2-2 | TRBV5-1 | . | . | TGCGCCAGCAGCTTGGAAGTGGGCAGACCGAACACCGGGGAGCTGTTTTTT | CASSLEVGRPNTGELFF
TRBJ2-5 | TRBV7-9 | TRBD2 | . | TGTGCCAGCAGCTCCCTGAGCGGGAGCGAGACCCAGTACTTC | CASSSLSGSETQYF
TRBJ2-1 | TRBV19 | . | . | TGTGCCAGTAGTATTGGGAGCACTGAGCAGTTCTTC | CASSIGSTEQFF
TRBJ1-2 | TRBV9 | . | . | TGTGCCAGCAGCGTAAACCCGAAGCGGGCTCGTAGCTACACCTTC | CASSVNPKRARSYTF
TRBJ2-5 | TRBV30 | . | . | TGTGCCTGGTTCAGGGGTGGGGAGACCCAGTACTTC | CAWFRGGETQYF
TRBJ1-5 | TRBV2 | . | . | TGTGCCAGCAGTGAAGCGCTTCACAGGAGCAATCAGCCCCAGCATTTT | CASSEALHRSNQPQHF
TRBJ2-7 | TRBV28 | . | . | TGTGCCAGCAGTTTCGGATCCAAGGTCGGGGAGCAGTACTTC | CASSFGSKVGEQYF
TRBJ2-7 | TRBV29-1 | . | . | TGCAGCGTTGAGGGCCTGCCCCACGAGCAGTACTTC | CSVEGLPHEQYF
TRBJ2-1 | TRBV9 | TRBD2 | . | TGTGCCAGCAGCGTATGGTGGACTAGCGGGAGTCCAACCTACAATGAGCAGTTCTTC | CASSVWWTSGSPTYNEQFF
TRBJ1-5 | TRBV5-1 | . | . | TGCGCCAGCAGCTTGGAAGGAGGGTACAATCAGCCCCAGCATTTT | CASSLEGGYNQPQHF
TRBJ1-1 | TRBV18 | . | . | TGTGCCAGCTCACTCGGGGACACTGAAGCTTTCTTT | CASSLGDTEAFF
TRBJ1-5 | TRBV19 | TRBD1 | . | TGTGCCAGTAGTCTACAGGGGTCCCAGCCCCAGCATTTT | CASSLQGSQPQHF
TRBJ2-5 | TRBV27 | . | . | TGTGCCAGCACTTCGGGGACCCAGTACTTC | CASTSGTQYF
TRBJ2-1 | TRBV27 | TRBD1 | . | TGTGCCAGCAGTTTCGGGGGGGGGACAGGGGGCCTAAATGAGCAGTTCTTC | CASSFGGGTGGLNEQFF
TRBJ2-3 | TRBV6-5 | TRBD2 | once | TGTGCCAGCAGTTACTCGACCCTAGCGGGAGCAGATACGCAGTATTTT | CASSYSTLAGADTQYF
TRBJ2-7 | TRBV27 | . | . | TGTGCCAGCAGTCTCATTGGGGGGGAGCAGTACTTC | CASSLIGGEQYF
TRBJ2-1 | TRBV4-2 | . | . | TGTGCCAGCAGCCAGGGCGACGGGAGAGGTGAGCAGTTCTTC | CASSQGDGRGEQFF
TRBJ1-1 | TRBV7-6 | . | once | TGTGCCAGCAGCTCGACCCGCTCTAGCGGAGCTTTCTTT | CASSSTRSSGAFF
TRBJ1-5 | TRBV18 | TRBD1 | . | TGTGCCAGCTCCCTTGGACAGGGGGCGAGATTTCAGCCCCAGCATTTT | CASSLGQGARFQPQHF
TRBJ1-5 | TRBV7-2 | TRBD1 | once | TGTGCCAGCAGCTACGACAGGGATCAGCCCCAGCATTTT | CASSYDRDQPQHF
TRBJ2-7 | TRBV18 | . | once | TGTGCCACCGGGGGGACAGGCGCCTACGAGCAGTACTTC | CATGGTGAYEQYF
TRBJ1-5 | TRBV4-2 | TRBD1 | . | TGTGCCAGCAGCCAGGGTACAGGGGTTGACAATCAGCCCCAGCATTTT | CASSQGTGVDNQPQHF
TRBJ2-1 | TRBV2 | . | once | TGTGCCAGCAGTGAGTATGTTCCGAATGAGCAGTTCTTC | CASSEYVPNEQFF
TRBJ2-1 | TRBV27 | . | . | TGTGCCACCTCCGGGGGTCTTGAGCAGTTCTTC | CATSGGLEQFF
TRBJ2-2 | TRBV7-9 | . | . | TGTGCCAGCAGCTTATTTACGAACACCGGGGAGCTGTTTTTT | CASSLFTNTGELFF
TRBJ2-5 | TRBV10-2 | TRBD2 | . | TGCGCCAGCAGGACTAGCGGGAGCCAAGAGACCCAGTACTTC | CASRTSGSQETQYF
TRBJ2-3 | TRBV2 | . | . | TGTGCCAGCAATCAAGGGAGAAGCACAGATACGCAGTATTTT | CASNQGRSTDTQYF
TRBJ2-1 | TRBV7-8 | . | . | TGTGCCAGCAGCAGAGTGACAGCGAGCTCCTACAATGAGCAGTTCTTC | CASSRVTASSYNEQFF
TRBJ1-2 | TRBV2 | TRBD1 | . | TGTGCCAGCACCGACCTCAGGGGGGCCCTGGGCTACACCTTC | CASTDLRGALGYTF
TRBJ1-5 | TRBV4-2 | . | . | TGTGCCAGCAGCCAAGACGCGACACACGCGTATAGCAATCAGCCCCAGCATTTT | CASSQDATHAYSNQPQHF
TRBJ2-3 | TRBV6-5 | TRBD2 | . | TGTGCCAGCAGTTACGGGCTAGAAAGGGACTATGATACGCAGTATTTT | CASSYGLERDYDTQYF
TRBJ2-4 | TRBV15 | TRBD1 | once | TGTGCCACCGGACAGGGAGAAAACATTCAGTACTTC | CATGQGENIQYF
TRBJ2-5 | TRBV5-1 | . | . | TGCGCCAGCAGCAAGGGGGAGGAGACCCAGTACTTC | CASSKGEETQYF
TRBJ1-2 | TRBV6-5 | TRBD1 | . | TGTGCCAGCAGTTACTCGACAGGGTTTAACTATGGCTACACCTTC | CASSYSTGFNYGYTF
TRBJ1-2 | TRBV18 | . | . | TGTGCCAGCTCACCAACACCTAACTATGGCTACACCTTC | CASSPTPNYGYTF
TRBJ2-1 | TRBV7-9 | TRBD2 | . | TGTGCCAGCAGACTAGCGGGAGGGGGCGATGAGCAGTTCTTC | CASRLAGGGDEQFF